The TCR beta chain described here comes from a study of neoadjuvant anti-PD-1 for oral cavity cancer. The overall study: Patients without progression got a fourth dose around day 43.

Time point denoted: after neoadjuvant nivolumab, at surgical resection. Patients had newly diagnosed, untreated stage II-IVA oral cavity squamous cell carcinoma. General study findings and limits: Non-responders to neoadjuvant nivolumab had significantly more clonal PBMC T cells than responders.

Comment on this clone: Antigen specificity is unknown.

V lost 7 bases and J 5 bases, leaving 14 bases between the germline ends. CDR3 length: 14 amino acids. The germline V gene has CDR1 LGHNT and CDR2 FRNRAP. Six replicates per PBMC sample, mostly from 400 to 500 ng of genomic DNA. TCRdb's table, derived via immunoSEQ multiplex PCR, lists solely in-frame clones and lacks some. The sample shows some 33,000 clones, around four fifths of them seen only once. Sequencing used PBMCs, obtained after nivolumab (anti-PD-1) treatment. This chain connects TRBV12-5 to TRBJ2-2; D might be TRBD2 (6 bases). The receptor's source is a person between 40 and 85 years old with oral cavity squamous cell carcinoma. For the CDR3, the DNA is TGTGCTAGTGCCTTGGGAGGAGATACCGGGGAGCTGTTTTTT. Protein sequence: CASALGGDTGELFF.